This TCR beta chain was identified in a study of memory CD4+ T cells and cytomegalovirus serostatus. A word on this clone: What it recognizes is unknown.

Single viable CD3+CD4+CD8-CD45RO+ cells were sorted as the memory CD4+ T cells. Serostatus was set by detecting CMV pp150, pp28, p38, p52 IgG. CD4+ T cells were isolated by positive magnetic selection. Clones were sequenced by immunoSEQ multiplex PCR, and TCRdb holds only the in-frame ones, with some missing. The table lists roughly 49,000 clones, 78% of them singletons, with under 1% in the top ten. Per germline, CDR1 SGHAT and CDR2 FQDESV (reference sequence). The CDR3 runs 15 residues. Trimming removed 10 bases from V and 0 bases from J, with 17 bases in between. Study results and limitations: Median bootstrapped AUC for CMV status was about 0.96 originally, 0.85 to 0.92 US-trained. Each of approximately 61 CMV-associated TCRbeta sequences occurred in one to five individuals.

The chain combines TRBV11-1 with TRBJ2-3; the D is unclear. The specimen sequenced was memory CD4+ T cells from blood. The TCR was taken from an adult in good health and CMV-seronegative. CDR3 in amino acids: CAIGSSPASTDTQYF. The CDR3 region has the DNA TGTGCCATCGGATCGTCCCCGGCCAGCACAGATACGCAGTATTTT.